This passage covers 25 T cell receptor beta chains from one sample sequenced in a study of B cell selection in AIRE deficiency. Profiled with immunoSEQ multiplex PCR; TCRdb holds only in-frame clones, not every one. The data show about 23,000 clones, roughly 97% seen once. Sorting defined conventional CD4 T cells as CD4+CD127+. Sequenced: conventional CD4+ T cells sorted from PBMCs. Source of these receptors: a human donor with AIRE deficiency.

The CDR3 spells CASSISFEGHTEAFF. The CDR3 DNA reads TGTGCCAGCAGCATAAGCTTTGAAGGACACACTGAAGCTTTCTTT. The chain has TRBV7-9 and TRBJ1-1; D unclear. Per germline, CDR1 SEHNR and CDR2 FQNEAQ (reference sequence). V dropped 5 bases and J dropped 3 bases, with 16 bases sitting between them. The CDR3 totals 15 residues. Full variable domain (missing parts from reference TRBV7-9 and TRBJ1-1): DTGVSQNPRHKITKRGQNVTFRCDPISEHNRLYWYRQTLGQGPEFLTYFQNEAQLEKSRLLSDRFSAERPKGSFSTLEIQRTEQGDSAMYLCASSISFEGHTEAFFGQGTRLTVV.

The chain has TRBV18 and TRBJ2-4, with 7 bases aligning to TRBD1. The CDR3 is made up of 14 amino acids. The trim removed 4 bases at V and 0 bases at J, leaving 0 bases unmatched. Germline V CDR1 and CDR2: KGHSH, LQKENI. The CDR3 here is CASSQGAAKNIQYF. CDR3 coding DNA: TGTGCCAGCTCACAGGGGGCAGCCAAAAACATTCAGTACTTC. Full variable domain (missing parts from reference TRBV18 and TRBJ2-4): NAGVMQNPRHLVRRRGQEARLRCSPMKGHSHVYWYRQLPEEGLKFMVYLQKENIIDESGMPKERFSAEFPKEGPSILRIQQVVRGDSAAYFCASSQGAAKNIQYFGAGTRLSVL.

The V call is TRBV5-1, the J call TRBJ1-6, with 8 bases that match TRBD1. This CDR3 is 15 amino acids long. Germline V gene sequence: CDR1 SGHRS, CDR2 YFSETQ. V shed 1 base and J 8 bases; nucleotides not matched to a gene: 5. CDR3 DNA: TGCGCCAGCAGCTTGATATACAGGGGGGATTCACCCCTCCACTTT. This codes for CASSLIYRGDSPLHF.

The chain has TRBV7-2 and TRBJ1-4; the match to TRBD1 covers 7 bases. J was trimmed by 8 bases and V by 1 base; bases with no gene match: 7. The CDR3 is made up of 15 amino acids. CDR1 and CDR2 from the germline V gene are SGHTA and FQGNSA. CDR3 amino acids: CASSLVRGQTEKLFF. For the CDR3, the DNA is TGTGCCAGCAGCTTAGTGAGGGGACAGACGGAAAAACTGTTTTTT.

This rearrangement joins TRBV5-1 to TRBJ1-4; the D gene is possibly TRBD1 (6 bases). Trimming took 4 bases from V and 0 from J, leaving 7 bases between them. The CDR3 has 14 amino acids. The germline gives CDR1 SGHRS, CDR2 YFSETQ. CDR3 in amino acids: CASSRGATNEKLFF. The CDR3 region has the DNA TGCGCCAGCAGCAGGGGGGCAACTAATGAAAAACTGTTTTTT.

V and J are TRBV4-1 and TRBJ1-3, with a possible D match to TRBD1 (6 bases). The germline V gene encodes CDR1 MGHRA and CDR2 YSYEKL. This CDR3 contains 15 residues. V lost 4 bases and J lost 1, with 11 bases in between. Here the CDR3 reads CASSPRGLSGNTIYF. The CDR3 DNA follows: TGCGCCAGCAGCCCACGGGGGCTGTCTGGAAACACCATATATTTT.

The J gene is TRBJ1-5, the V gene TRBV18; D gene ambiguous. Germline loops: CDR1 KGHSH, CDR2 LQKENI. V gave up 1 base and J gave up 4 bases, with 11 bases separating them. CDR3 length equals 15 residues. The CDR3 coding sequence is TGTGCCAGCTCACCACAGGCCGTCCAGAATCAGCCCCAGCATTTT. Its protein is CASSPQAVQNQPQHF. The full variable domain, completed using reference TRBV18 and TRBJ1-5, is NAGVMQNPRHLVRRRGQEARLRCSPMKGHSHVYWYRQLPEEGLKFMVYLQKENIIDESGMPKERFSAEFPKEGPSILRIQQVVRGDSAAYFCASSPQAVQNQPQHFGDGTRLSIL.

The V gene is TRBV7-3, the J gene TRBJ2-2, with TRBD2 identical over 12 bases. The CDR3 runs to 17 residues. After removal of 4 bases from V and 4 bases from J, the junction contained 7 bases not matched to a gene. The germline V gene encodes CDR1 SGHTA and CDR2 FQGTGA. CDR3 in amino acids: CASSYPTSGSSTGELFF. DNA for the CDR3: TGTGCCAGCAGCTACCCGACTAGCGGGAGTAGCACCGGGGAGCTGTTTTTT. The full variable domain, completed using reference TRBV7-3 and TRBJ2-2, is GAGVSQTPSNKVTEKGKYVELRCDPISGHTALYWYRQSLGQGPEFLIYFQGTGAADDSGLPNDRFFAVRPEGSVSTLKIQRTERGDSAVYLCASSYPTSGSSTGELFFGEGSRLTVL.

The V gene is TRBV19, the J gene TRBJ1-5; D gene unclear. The germline V and J ends were trimmed by 3 bases and 0 bases, with 0 bases remaining between them. The CDR3 loop spans 12 amino acids. From germline, CDR1 is LNHDA and CDR2 SQIVND (reference sequence). The CDR3 sequence: CASSISNQPQHF. The CDR3 region has the DNA TGTGCCAGTAGTATTAGCAATCAGCCCCAGCATTTT.

CDR3 protein: CASSLSGKGNPYEQYF. The CDR3 nucleotides are TGTGCCAGCAGTTTATCGGGGAAAGGGAACCCCTACGAGCAGTACTTC. This chain links TRBV27 with TRBJ2-7; D remains ambiguous. Germline values: CDR1 MNHEY, CDR2 SMNVEV (reference sequence). The CDR3 contains 16 residues. V was cut by 0 bases and J by 2 bases, with 14 bases left in between.

The chain combines TRBV7-2 with TRBJ2-6, with 7 bases that match TRBD1. J was trimmed by 2 bases and V by 1 base; bases with no gene match: 2. The CDR3 runs to 16 residues. Per germline, CDR1 SGHTA and CDR2 FQGNSA. CDR3 coding DNA: TGTGCCAGCAGCTTAGGGGGGACAGCTGGGGCCAACGTCCTGACTTTC. Amino acid sequence: CASSLGGTAGANVLTF.

This chain joins TRBV10-1 and TRBJ2-1; D unresolved. V was trimmed by 3 bases and J by 2 bases, leaving 5 bases between them. Germline CDR1 is WNHNN and CDR2 is SYGVQD (reference sequence). The CDR3 spans 13 residues. CDR3 region: CASSDDPYNEQFF. CDR3 bases: TGCGCCAGCAGTGATGACCCCTACAATGAGCAGTTCTTC.

The rearrangement joins TRBV7-9 to TRBJ2-4, with 8 nucleotides matching TRBD1. Germline CDR1 and CDR2: SEHNR and FQNEAQ (reference sequence). The CDR3 runs to 17 residues. The ends lost 4 bases at V and 0 bases at J; junction bases unmatched: 8. The CDR3 nucleotides read TGTGCCAGCAGCTCAACCAGGGACAGGCTAGCCAAAAACATTCAGTACTTC. Its translation: CASSSTRDRLAKNIQYF.

The V and J genes are TRBV5-1 and TRBJ2-7, with 9 nucleotides matching TRBD1. Germline assignment: CDR1 SGHRS and CDR2 YFSETQ. J was trimmed by 0 bases and V by 2 bases; bases with no gene match: 6. The CDR3 runs 16 residues. CDR3 sequence (DNA): TGCGCCAGCAGCTTTGGAGGGACAGGGACCTCCTACGAGCAGTACTTC. Amino acid sequence: CASSFGGTGTSYEQYF.

The chain links TRBV6-5 to TRBJ2-4; 8 nucleotides match TRBD2. From germline, CDR1 is MNHEY and CDR2 SVGAGI. The CDR3 runs 11 residues. Trimming cost V 7 bases and J 8 bases; bases outside gene matches: 1. DNA for the CDR3: TGTGCCAGCAAAGCGGGGGACATTCAGTACTTC. Translation gives CASKAGDIQYF.

Written as DNA, the CDR3 is TGCGCCAGCAGCCAAGATTTTGAGTTCTACGAGCAGTACTTC. Translated, it gives CASSQDFEFYEQYF. The chain has TRBV4-1 and TRBJ2-7, with D hard to call. This CDR3 comprises 14 residues. Trimming cost V 0 bases and J 3 bases, with 9 bases left between them. Germline V gene lookup returns CDR1 MGHRA and CDR2 YSYEKL.

The chain combines TRBV7-2 with TRBJ2-2; 9 bases align to TRBD1. Trimming at V came to 1 base and at J to 4 bases, leaving 7 bases not matched to a gene. The germline gives CDR1 SGHTA, CDR2 FQGNSA. The CDR3 loop spans 17 amino acids. The CDR3 coding sequence is TGTGCCAGCAGCTTAGGAGGGACAGGGAAGAGCACCGGGGAGCTGTTTTTT. This gives the protein CASSLGGTGKSTGELFF.

V gene TRBV14 combines with J gene TRBJ1-4; 9 bases align to TRBD1. From germline, CDR1 is SGHDN and CDR2 FVKESK. With V trimmed by 6 bases and J by 3 bases, 2 bases remained unmatched. The CDR3 consists of 14 residues. CDR3 DNA sequence: TGTGCCAGCAGACGGACAGGGGCTAATGAAAAACTGTTTTTT. Amino acids: CASRRTGANEKLFF.

This chain joins TRBV5-6 and TRBJ2-3; 10 bases agree with TRBD1. Germline assignment: CDR1 SGHDT and CDR2 YYEEEE. CDR3 length: 15 residues. V trimming: 2 bases; J trimming: 1 base; junction bases outside the gene matches: 1. In nucleotides, the CDR3 is TGTGCCAGCAGCTTTGACAGGGGGCGCACAGATACGCAGTATTTT. It encodes CASSFDRGRTDTQYF.

The chain links TRBV5-4 to TRBJ2-3; 8 positions match TRBD2. The J segment lost 2 bases and the V segment lost 0 bases, leaving 8 bases of the junction unmatched. The CDR3 has 17 amino acids. The germline V gene has CDR1 SGHNT and CDR2 YYREEE (reference sequence). The CDR3 region has the DNA TGTGCCAGCAGCTTGGCCCAGCGGGAGAGGTTCACAGATACGCAGTATTTT. It yields the protein CASSLAQRERFTDTQYF.

The count of this clone is one. The DNA for the CDR3 is TGTGCCAGCAGTGGCCCGGGACAGGGGGGCGCAGAAGCTTTCTTT. Translated, it gives CASSGPGQGGAEAFF. The genes are TRBV5-8 and TRBJ1-1; 11 bases align to TRBD1. Germline V lookup: CDR1 SGHTS, CDR2 YDEGEE. The CDR3 is 15 residues long. Trimming removed 5 bases from V and 8 bases from J; junction bases left unmatched: 11.

This sequence joins TRBV11-2 and TRBJ2-7; TRBD2 matches 9 bases. The CDR3 runs to 15 residues. Germline loops: CDR1 SGHAT, CDR2 FQNNGV. V trimming: 5 bases; J trimming: 4 bases; junction bases outside the gene matches: 9. CDR3 sequence (DNA): TGTGCCAGCAGCCCTAGCGCGGGAGGGCCTTACGAGCAGTACTTC. Encoded protein: CASSPSAGGPYEQYF.

The gene calls are TRBV5-4 and TRBJ2-7; D may be TRBD2 (5 bases). The CDR3 spans 15 residues. Germline V gives CDR1 SGHNT, CDR2 YYREEE (reference sequence). V lost 5 bases and J lost 6, with 21 bases in between. DNA for the CDR3: TGTGCCAGCAGGGACGAGGGCGGACGAACGCCCGAGCAGTACTTC. It specifies CASRDEGGRTPEQYF.

The chain combines TRBV6-1 with TRBJ2-7, with D perhaps matching TRBD1 (6 bases). From germline, CDR1 is MNHNS and CDR2 SASEGT. Trimming removed 6 bases from V and 6 bases from J, with 12 bases in between. CDR3 length: 12 amino acids. CDR3 amino acids: CASSNRASEQYF. CDR3 DNA: TGTGCCAGCAGCAACAGGGCAAGCGAGCAGTACTTC.

As regards this clone: The conserved closing phenylalanine or tryptophan is absent in this CDR3, likely reflecting a read error. The DNA is left out, because the CDR3 cannot be placed on it with certainty; the CDR3 is given as TCRdb lists it. The V and J genes are TRBV7-3 and TRBJ1-2. Looked up from germline, CDR1 is SGHTA and CDR2 is FQGTGA. The CDR3 comprises 13 residues, both ends counted. CDR3 loop: CASSSDARGILSY.